Each of the 30 T cell receptor beta chains below was sequenced from the same sample in a study of T cells in Graves' hyperthyroidism and ophthalmopathy. TCR beta CDR3 sequences were amplified from RNA transcripts. A first-round RT-PCR of the TCR CDR3 used the HTBI primer set. TCRdb independently ran MiXCR on the multiplex PCR reads; one entry per CDR3 protein. The data contain fewer than 900,000 distinct CDR3 sequences, roughly a sixth of them singletons. Sequences were obtained from blood. The receptors were sampled from a woman between 45 and 60 years old with Graves' hyperthyroidism that later progressed to Graves' ophthalmopathy.

This rearrangement joins TRBV7-9 to TRBJ2-3, with TRBD2 identical over 7 bases. With V trimmed by 8 bases and J by 1 base, 12 bases remained unmatched. CDR3 length: 16 residues. Per germline, CDR1 SEHNR and CDR2 FQNEAQ (reference sequence). As DNA, the CDR3 is TGTGCCAGCCCCGGGGAGGGCTTTCCGGGCACAGATACGCAGTATTTT. Its protein is CASPGEGFPGTDTQYF.

This clonotype was observed many times. CDR3 loop: CAWSGGTAVSNYGYTF. In DNA, the CDR3 is TGTGCCTGGAGCGGAGGGACAGCCGTATCTAACTATGGCTACACCTTC. The rearrangement joins TRBV30 to TRBJ1-2; 7 positions agree with TRBD1. CDR3 length: 16 residues. Germline-derived CDR1 and CDR2 are GTSNPN and SVGIG (reference sequence). After removal of 3 bases from V and 0 bases from J, the junction contained 10 bases not matched to a gene.

This chain connects TRBV29-1 to TRBJ1-2; tentative D call: TRBD1 (6 bases). The CDR3 length is 15 residues. Deletions cut 4 bases from V and 7 bases from J, with 22 bases between. Germline V gene data show CDR1 as SQVTM and CDR2 as ANQGSEA. CDR3 sequence reads: CSVVAVGGARGGYTF. The CDR3 DNA reads TGCAGCGTTGTCGCGGTGGGGGGGGCGCGCGGTGGCTACACCTTC.

J is TRBJ1-4 and V is TRBV6-5; 10 nucleotides agree with TRBD1. CDR1 and CDR2 from the germline V gene are MNHEY and SVGAGI. J was trimmed by 4 bases and V by 4 bases; bases with no gene match: 9. The CDR3 is 17 amino acids. Here the CDR3 DNA reads TGTGCCAGCAGTTCCGGGACAGGGGTTAAGATTAATGAAAAACTGTTTTTT. Translating it yields CASSSGTGVKINEKLFF.

In its sample, this clonotype was seen many times. The rearrangement uses TRBV3-1 and TRBJ2-1; TRBD1 matches at 9 bases. This CDR3 is built from 12 residues. Trimming removed 3 bases from V and 10 bases from J; junction bases left unmatched: 1. Germline CDR1 reads LGHDT; CDR2 reads YNNKEL (reference sequence). The CDR3 nucleotides are TGTGCCAGCAGCCAGGGGACAGGGGAGCAGTTCTTC. Translated: CASSQGTGEQFF.

This clonotype was picked up many times. The CDR3 protein is CSARDGGGDYYEQYF. Here the CDR3 DNA reads TGCAGTGCTAGAGATGGGGGGGGGGATTACTACGAGCAGTACTTC. The chain recombines TRBV20-1 with TRBJ2-7, with TRBD2 matching 7 bases. Germline V CDR1 and CDR2: DFQATT, SNEGSKA (reference sequence). The CDR3 runs 15 residues. V was clipped by 0 bases and J by 3 bases; unmatched bases: 8.

This clonotype was picked up many times. J is TRBJ2-3 and V is TRBV3-1; the D gene is possibly TRBD2 (7 bases). Looked up from germline, CDR1 is LGHDT and CDR2 is YNNKEL (reference sequence). The CDR3 extends over 17 amino acids. Trimming left V 0 bases short and J 0 bases short, with 13 bases between. In DNA, the CDR3 is TGTGCCAGCAGCCAAGAATCGGGGGGCACTAGCACAGATACGCAGTATTTT. Translating gives CASSQESGGTSTDTQYF.

The gene calls are TRBV12-5 and TRBJ2-3; possible D gene TRBD1, 6 bases. Germline V gene sequence: CDR1 LGHNT, CDR2 FRNRAP. The CDR3 consists of 14 residues. With 2 bases removed from V and 3 bases from J, the gap between germline ends came to 9 bases. CDR3 coding DNA: TGTGCTAGTGGTTTGCTGGGGGCGACAGATACGCAGTATTTT. Protein product: CASGLLGATDTQYF. The variable domain in full, completed from reference TRBV12-5 and TRBJ2-3, reads DARVTQTPRHKVTEMGQEVTMRCQPILGHNTVFWYRQTMMQGLELLAYFRNRAPLDDSGMPKDRFSAEMPDATLATLKIQPSEPRDSAVYFCASGLLGATDTQYFGPGTRLTVL.

V usage is TRBV19 and J usage is TRBJ1-1, with D perhaps TRBD1 (6 bases). Per the germline V gene, CDR1 is LNHDA and CDR2 is SQIVND (reference sequence). The CDR3 runs 14 residues. V lost 5 bases and J lost 5, with 15 bases in between. CDR3: CASSFRGSRTEAFF. The CDR3 DNA is TGTGCCAGTAGTTTCAGGGGAAGCAGGACTGAAGCTTTCTTT. Looking up the rest from reference TRBV19 and TRBJ1-1 gives the full variable domain: DGGITQSPKYLFRKEGQNVTLSCEQNLNHDAMYWYRQDPGQGLRLIYYSQIVNDFQKGDIAEGYSVSREKKESFPLTVTSAQKNPTAFYLCASSFRGSRTEAFFGQGTRLTVV.

The V and J genes are TRBV12-3 or TRBV12-4 and TRBJ2-7, with D perhaps TRBD1 (6 bases). This CDR3 is 16 amino acids long. Trimming took 5 bases from V and 2 from J, leaving 19 bases between them. In DNA, the CDR3 is TGTGCCAGCAGTCAAGATGAAGGGGGAGACACCTACGAGCAGTACTTC. It encodes CASSQDEGGDTYEQYF.

This clonotype occurred many times. This sequence joins TRBV2 and TRBJ1-1; D is unclear. V was trimmed by 1 base and J by 0 bases, leaving 6 bases between them. Germline V lookup: CDR1 SNHLY, CDR2 FYNNEI. There are 14 residues in the CDR3. In DNA, the CDR3 is TGTGCCAGCAGTGAAGGTAAGGTGAACACTGAAGCTTTCTTT. It yields the protein CASSEGKVNTEAFF.

This clonotype was seen repeatedly, ten times or more. The V and J genes are TRBV7-9 and TRBJ2-3, with unresolved D. CDR1 SEHNR and CDR2 FQNEAQ come from the germline V gene (reference sequence). Trimming stripped 0 bases from V and 3 bases from J, with 10 bases between. The length of the CDR3 is 15 residues. In DNA form, the CDR3 reads TGTGCCAGCAGCTTAGCCTCACCCGGGACAGATACGCAGTATTTT. It is translated as CASSLASPGTDTQYF.

This clonotype was found many times. The V call is TRBV3-1, the J call TRBJ1-2, with D perhaps matching TRBD1 (6 bases). The CDR3 covers 12 residues. Trimming cost V 7 bases and J 8 bases, with 14 bases left between them. The germline CDR1 and CDR2 sequences are LGHDT and YNNKEL (reference sequence). This CDR3 is CASIGAGDGYTF. The CDR3 DNA sequence: TGTGCCAGCATCGGGGCAGGGGACGGCTACACCTTC.

A few counts support this clonotype. V and J are TRBV29-1 and TRBJ2-3; possibly TRBD2 for D (6 bases). The V gene's germline CDR1 is SQVTM and CDR2 ANQGSEA. With 3 bases removed from V and 0 bases from J, the gap between germline ends came to 19 bases. The CDR3 runs 17 residues. CDR3 sequence: CSVDGVYMGTSTDTQYF. CDR3 nucleotide sequence: TGCAGCGTTGATGGCGTCTACATGGGGACTAGCACAGATACGCAGTATTTT.

The genes are TRBV7-3 and TRBJ2-5, with TRBD1 identical over 9 bases. Germline V gene sequence: CDR1 SGHTA, CDR2 FQGTGA. Trimming removed 5 bases from V and 5 bases from J; junction bases left unmatched: 6. There are 14 residues in the CDR3. The CDR3 protein is CASSAQGAGETQYF. The CDR3 nucleotides read TGTGCCAGCAGCGCACAGGGGGCAGGGGAGACCCAGTACTTC.

The rearrangement links TRBV7-9 to TRBJ1-5, with a tentative D call TRBD1 (6 bases). Germline values: CDR1 SEHNR, CDR2 FQNEAQ (reference sequence). Between the trimmed V and J ends, which lost 5 bases and 6 bases, there was a span of 14 bases. The CDR3 loop spans 14 amino acids. The CDR3 loop is CASSPGAGGQPQHF. The CDR3 nucleotides read TGTGCCAGCAGCCCAGGGGCTGGGGGTCAGCCCCAGCATTTT.

This clonotype was counted a few times. The rearrangement joins TRBV29-1 to TRBJ1-2; D gene uncertain. Germline V lookup: CDR1 SQVTM, CDR2 ANQGSEA. The CDR3 spans 12 residues. V lost 4 bases to trimming and J lost 8 bases, with 14 bases between them. CDR3 amino acids: CSVVLGGPGYTF. The DNA for the CDR3 is TGCAGCGTTGTTCTAGGAGGGCCGGGCTACACCTTC.

This clonotype was found many times. V gene TRBV7-2 combines with J gene TRBJ2-7; a weak D match, TRBD1 (6 bases). CDR3 length: 14 amino acids. Trimming took off 5 bases at V and 3 bases at J, with 14 bases between the two ends. The germline CDR1 and CDR2 sequences are SGHTA and FQGNSA. CDR3 sequence: CASSTQKGVYEQYF. CDR3 bases: TGTGCCAGCAGCACCCAGAAGGGGGTCTACGAGCAGTACTTC.

This clonotype was picked up many times. The chain joins TRBV11-2 to TRBJ2-2; either TRBD1 or TRBD2 may fit D (5 bases each). V lost 0 bases, J lost 1 base, and 12 bases lay in between. The CDR3 is made up of 17 amino acids. The germline V gene encodes CDR1 SGHAT and CDR2 FQNNGV. Here the CDR3 DNA reads TGTGCCAGCAGCTTAGATTGGGGACCTTGGAACACCGGGGAGCTGTTTTTT. This codes for CASSLDWGPWNTGELFF. Combining the CDR3 with reference TRBV11-2 and TRBJ2-2 gives the whole variable domain EAGVAQSPRYKIIEKRQSVAFWCNPISGHATLYWYQQILGQGPKLLIQFQNNGVVDDSQLPKDRFSAERLKGVDSTLKIQPAKLEDSAVYLCASSLDWGPWNTGELFFGEGSRLTVL.

This clonotype was seen only a few times. This chain uses TRBV7-8 with TRBJ2-7; D is perhaps TRBD1 (5 bases). V dropped 5 bases and J dropped 3 bases, with 11 bases sitting between them. The CDR3 covers 13 residues. Germline CDR1 and CDR2: SGHVS and FQNEAQ. Here the CDR3 reads CASSRDSNYEQYF. As DNA, the CDR3 is TGTGCCAGCAGCCGCGACAGCAACTACGAGCAGTACTTC.

This clonotype was counted between two and nine times. This chain links TRBV3-1 with TRBJ2-3, with 10 nucleotides matching TRBD2. This CDR3 region has 16 residues. J gave up 5 bases and V 4 bases, and 9 bases lay outside the gene matches. Germline V gives CDR1 LGHDT, CDR2 YNNKEL (reference sequence). The DNA for the CDR3 is TGTGCCAGCAGCCCGCAGCGGGGGGGCCTTAAAGATACGCAGTATTTT. Amino acids: CASSPQRGGLKDTQYF.

Ten or more counts support this clonotype. The rearrangement uses TRBV7-8 and TRBJ2-1; TRBD1 might be the D (6 bases). Per the germline V gene, CDR1 is SGHVS and CDR2 is FQNEAQ. Deletions cut 3 bases from V and 2 bases from J, with 14 bases between. This CDR3 has 16 residues. Here the CDR3 reads CASSFLVGQTYNEQFF. The CDR3 DNA reads as TGTGCCAGCAGCTTTCTAGTTGGACAGACCTACAATGAGCAGTTCTTC.

This clonotype was picked up a small number of times. The chain links TRBV27 to TRBJ1-1, with 10 positions matching TRBD1. V gave up 6 bases and J gave up 0 bases; unmatched junction bases: 4. This CDR3 has 15 residues. In germline, CDR1 is MNHEY, CDR2 SMNVEV (reference sequence). In DNA form, the CDR3 reads TGTGCCAGCAGAGACAGGGGGCCCTTGAACACTGAAGCTTTCTTT. The encoded protein is CASRDRGPLNTEAFF.

The chain carries TRBV30 and TRBJ2-1; D is undetermined. Per germline, CDR1 GTSNPN and CDR2 SVGIG (reference sequence). V lost 0 bases and J lost 3, with 6 bases in between. The CDR3 runs 13 residues. CDR3: CAWSVISYNEQFF. The CDR3 coding sequence is TGTGCCTGGAGTGTAATCAGCTACAATGAGCAGTTCTTC.

This clonotype has a handful of counts. The gene calls are TRBV11-2 and TRBJ1-3; D is ambiguous. This CDR3 spans 14 amino acids. CDR1 is SGHAT, CDR2 FQNNGV, per germline. Trimming took 6 bases from V and 0 from J, leaving 9 bases between them. CDR3 protein: CASRPSSSGNTIYF. The CDR3 coding sequence is TGTGCCAGCAGACCAAGTAGCTCTGGAAACACCATATATTTT.

A few counts support this clonotype. The chain combines TRBV9 with TRBJ1-2, with 9 bases aligning to TRBD1. CDR3 size: 17 residues. Germline loops: CDR1 SGDLS, CDR2 YYNGEE. V was pared by 4 bases and J by 2 bases, with 12 bases of the junction left unmatched. CDR3 nucleotides: TGTGCCAGCAGCCTAACCGGGACAGGGACTCGAAACTATGGCTACACCTTC. Translating it yields CASSLTGTGTRNYGYTF.

CDR3 loop: CASSTSTGDSYGYTF. The DNA of the CDR3 is TGTGCCAGCAGCACCTCGACAGGGGATAGCTATGGCTACACCTTC. This chain uses TRBV7-3 with TRBJ1-2, with 8 bases that match TRBD1. The CDR3 extends over 15 amino acids. V lost 5 bases to trimming and J lost 4 bases; unmatched junction nucleotides: 9. CDR1 and CDR2 (germline): SGHTA, FQGTGA.

Turning to this clonotype: Germline is not matched at one junction end, which may reflect a read error. The gene calls are TRBV3-1 and TRBJ2-1; D is unresolved. This CDR3 spans 14 amino acids. Per the germline V gene, CDR1 is LGHDT and CDR2 is YNNKEL (reference sequence). The CDR3 DNA reads TGTGCCAGCAGCCAACTTTCCCAAAACAATAAGCAGTTCTTC. This gives the protein CASSQLSQNNKQFF.

In this sample, this clonotype turned up a few times. The CDR3 loop is CASSAPGKDTGELFF. In DNA form, the CDR3 reads TGTGCCAGCTCAGCTCCAGGGAAGGACACCGGGGAGCTGTTTTTT. V gene TRBV18 combines with J gene TRBJ2-2; D possibly corresponds to TRBD1 (5 bases). This CDR3 is built from 15 residues. Germline V gene lookup returns CDR1 KGHSH and CDR2 LQKENI. Trimming left V 5 bases short and J 3 bases short, with 13 bases between.

The V and J genes are TRBV19 and TRBJ2-5, with D unclear. V was shortened by 4 bases and J by 2 bases, with 14 bases between the two germline ends. This CDR3 has 15 residues. Germline CDR1 and CDR2: LNHDA and SQIVND (reference sequence). CDR3 in amino acids: CASSTSPEGQETQYF. The CDR3 nucleotides are TGTGCCAGTAGTACCAGCCCAGAAGGGCAAGAGACCCAGTACTTC.